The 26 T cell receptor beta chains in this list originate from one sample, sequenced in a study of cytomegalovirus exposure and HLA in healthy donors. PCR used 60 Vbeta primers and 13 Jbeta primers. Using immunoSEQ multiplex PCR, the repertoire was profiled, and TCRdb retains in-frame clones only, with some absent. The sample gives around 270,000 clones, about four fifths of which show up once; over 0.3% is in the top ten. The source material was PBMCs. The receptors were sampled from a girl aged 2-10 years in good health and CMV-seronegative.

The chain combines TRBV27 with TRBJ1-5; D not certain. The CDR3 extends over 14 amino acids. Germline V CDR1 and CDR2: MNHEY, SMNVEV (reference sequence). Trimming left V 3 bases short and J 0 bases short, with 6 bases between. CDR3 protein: CASSFQYSNQPQHF. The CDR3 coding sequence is TGTGCCAGCAGTTTCCAGTATAGCAATCAGCCCCAGCATTTT.

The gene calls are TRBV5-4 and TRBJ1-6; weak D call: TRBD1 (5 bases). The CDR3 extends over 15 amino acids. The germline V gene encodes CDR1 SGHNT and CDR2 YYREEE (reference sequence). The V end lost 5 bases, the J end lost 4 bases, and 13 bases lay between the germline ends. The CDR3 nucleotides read TGTGCCAGCAGTCAGGCGGGACTTTATAATTCACCCCTCCACTTT. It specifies CASSQAGLYNSPLHF.

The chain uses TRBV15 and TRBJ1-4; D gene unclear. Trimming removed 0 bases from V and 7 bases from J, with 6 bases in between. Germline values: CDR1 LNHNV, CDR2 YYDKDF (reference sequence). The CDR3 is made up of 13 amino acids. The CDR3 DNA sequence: TGTGCCACCAGCAGAGATCTTGTTGAAAAACTGTTTTTT. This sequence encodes CATSRDLVEKLFF.

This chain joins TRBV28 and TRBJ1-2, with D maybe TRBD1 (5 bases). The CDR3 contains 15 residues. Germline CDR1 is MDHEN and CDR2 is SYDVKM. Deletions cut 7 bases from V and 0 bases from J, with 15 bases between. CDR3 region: CASTYGDRPNYGYTF. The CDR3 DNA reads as TGTGCCAGCACTTATGGTGACAGACCTAACTATGGCTACACCTTC.

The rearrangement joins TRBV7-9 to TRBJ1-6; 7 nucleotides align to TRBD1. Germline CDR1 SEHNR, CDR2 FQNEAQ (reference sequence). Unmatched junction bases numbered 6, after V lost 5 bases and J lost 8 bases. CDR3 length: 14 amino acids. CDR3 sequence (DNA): TGTGCCAGCAGCCCAGGGGGTTCGGATTCACCCCTCCACTTT. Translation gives CASSPGGSDSPLHF.

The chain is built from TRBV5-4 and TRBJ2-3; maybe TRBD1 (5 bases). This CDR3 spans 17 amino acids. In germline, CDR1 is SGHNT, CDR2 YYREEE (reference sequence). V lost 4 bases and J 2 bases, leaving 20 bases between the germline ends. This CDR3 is CASSPRSGPIHTDTQYF. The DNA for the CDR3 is TGTGCCAGCAGCCCCCGATCAGGGCCGATCCACACAGATACGCAGTATTTT. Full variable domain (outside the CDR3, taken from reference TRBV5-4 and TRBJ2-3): ETGVTQSPTHLIKTRGQQVTLRCSSQSGHNTVSWYQQALGQGPQFIFQYYREEENGRGNFPPRFSGLQFPNYSSELNVNALELDDSALYLCASSPRSGPIHTDTQYFGPGTRLTVL.

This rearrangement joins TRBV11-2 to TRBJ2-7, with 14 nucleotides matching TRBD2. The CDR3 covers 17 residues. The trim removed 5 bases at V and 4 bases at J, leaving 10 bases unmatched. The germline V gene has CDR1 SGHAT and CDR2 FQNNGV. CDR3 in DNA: TGTGCCAGCAGCGAGGGACTAGCGGGAGCTCCCTCTTACGAGCAGTACTTC. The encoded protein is CASSEGLAGAPSYEQYF.

CDR3 sequence (DNA): TGCGCCAGCAGTCAACCCGCGGGGGACGGTAACTACGAGCAGTACTTC. Translated, it gives CASSQPAGDGNYEQYF. J is TRBJ2-7 and V is TRBV23-1; 7 nucleotides line up with TRBD2. TRBV23-1 has ORF status, its function being uncertain. This CDR3 is built from 16 residues. After removal of 2 bases from V and 3 bases from J, the junction contained 10 bases not matched to a gene.

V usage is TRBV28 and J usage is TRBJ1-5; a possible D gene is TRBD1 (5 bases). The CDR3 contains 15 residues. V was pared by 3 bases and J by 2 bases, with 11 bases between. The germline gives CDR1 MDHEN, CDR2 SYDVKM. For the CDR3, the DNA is TGTGCCAGCAGTTTGTCTCGGGGGGGCAATCAGCCCCAGCATTTT. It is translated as CASSLSRGGNQPQHF.

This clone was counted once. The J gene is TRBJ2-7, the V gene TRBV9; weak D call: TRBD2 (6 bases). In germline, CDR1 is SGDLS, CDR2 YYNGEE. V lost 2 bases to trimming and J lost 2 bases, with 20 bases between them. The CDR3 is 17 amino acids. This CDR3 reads CASSVHTGTPKTYEQYF. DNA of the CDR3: TGTGCCAGCAGCGTTCATACCGGGACTCCAAAAACCTACGAGCAGTACTTC. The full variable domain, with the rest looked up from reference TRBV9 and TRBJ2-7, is DSGVTQTPKHLITATGQRVTLRCSPRSGDLSVYWYQQSLDQGLQFLIQYYNGEERAKGNILERFSAQQFPDLHSELNLSSLELGDSALYFCASSVHTGTPKTYEQYFGPGTRLTVT.

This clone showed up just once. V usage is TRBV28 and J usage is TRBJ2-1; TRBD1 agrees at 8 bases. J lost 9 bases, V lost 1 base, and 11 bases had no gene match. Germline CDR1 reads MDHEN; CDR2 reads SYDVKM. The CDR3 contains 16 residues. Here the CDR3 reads CASSLYRQGNKGEQFF. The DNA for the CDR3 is TGTGCCAGCAGTTTATATAGACAGGGGAACAAGGGTGAGCAGTTCTTC.

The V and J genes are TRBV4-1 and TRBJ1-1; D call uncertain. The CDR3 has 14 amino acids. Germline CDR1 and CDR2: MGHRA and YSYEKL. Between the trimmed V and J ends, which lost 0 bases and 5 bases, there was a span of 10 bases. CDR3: CASSQETRVTEAFF. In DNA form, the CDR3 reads TGCGCCAGCAGCCAAGAGACGAGGGTGACTGAAGCTTTCTTT.

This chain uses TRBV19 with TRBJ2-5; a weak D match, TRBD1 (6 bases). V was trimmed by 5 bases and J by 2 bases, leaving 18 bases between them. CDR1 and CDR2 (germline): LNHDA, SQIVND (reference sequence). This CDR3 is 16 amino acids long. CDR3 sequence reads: CASSRGAGQRQETQYF. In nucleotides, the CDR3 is TGTGCCAGTAGTCGAGGGGCCGGACAGCGTCAAGAGACCCAGTACTTC.

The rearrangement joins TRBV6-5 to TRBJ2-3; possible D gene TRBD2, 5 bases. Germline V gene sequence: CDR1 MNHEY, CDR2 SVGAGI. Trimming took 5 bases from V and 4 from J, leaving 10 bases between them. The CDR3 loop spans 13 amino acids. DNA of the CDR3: TGTGCCAGCAGTCTCCGGGATTCAGATACGCAGTATTTT. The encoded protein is CASSLRDSDTQYF.

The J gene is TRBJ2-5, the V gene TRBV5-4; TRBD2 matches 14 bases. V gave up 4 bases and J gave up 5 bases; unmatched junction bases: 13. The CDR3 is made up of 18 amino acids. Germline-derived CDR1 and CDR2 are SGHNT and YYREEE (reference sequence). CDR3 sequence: CASSPNFVGLAGVETQYF. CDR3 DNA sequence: TGTGCCAGCAGCCCCAATTTTGTGGGACTAGCGGGGGTGGAGACCCAGTACTTC.

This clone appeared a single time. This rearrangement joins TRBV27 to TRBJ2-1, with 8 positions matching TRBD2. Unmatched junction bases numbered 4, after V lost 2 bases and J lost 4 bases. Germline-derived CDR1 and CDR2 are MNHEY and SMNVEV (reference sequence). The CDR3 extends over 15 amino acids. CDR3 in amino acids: CASSLRTSGYNEQFF. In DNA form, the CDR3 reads TGTGCCAGCAGTTTAAGAACTAGCGGATACAATGAGCAGTTCTTC.

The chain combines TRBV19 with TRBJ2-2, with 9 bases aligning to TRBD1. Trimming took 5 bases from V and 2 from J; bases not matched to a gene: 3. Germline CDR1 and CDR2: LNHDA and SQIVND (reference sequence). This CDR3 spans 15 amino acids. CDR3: CASSRQGGNTGELFF. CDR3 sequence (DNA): TGTGCCAGTAGTCGACAGGGGGGTAACACCGGGGAGCTGTTTTTT.

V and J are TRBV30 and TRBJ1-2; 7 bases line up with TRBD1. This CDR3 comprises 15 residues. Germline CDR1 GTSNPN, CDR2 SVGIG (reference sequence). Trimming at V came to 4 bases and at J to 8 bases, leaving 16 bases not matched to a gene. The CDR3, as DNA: TGTGCCTGGACCCAATCCAGAGGGGGCCTCGACGGCTACACCTTC. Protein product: CAWTQSRGGLDGYTF.

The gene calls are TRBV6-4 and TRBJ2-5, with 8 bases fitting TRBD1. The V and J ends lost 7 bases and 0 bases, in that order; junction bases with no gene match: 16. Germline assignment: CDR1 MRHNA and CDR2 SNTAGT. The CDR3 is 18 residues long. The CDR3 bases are TGTGCCAGCACGCTTGCCCAGGGGGCTTTATGGGACCAAGAGACCCAGTACTTC. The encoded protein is CASTLAQGALWDQETQYF.

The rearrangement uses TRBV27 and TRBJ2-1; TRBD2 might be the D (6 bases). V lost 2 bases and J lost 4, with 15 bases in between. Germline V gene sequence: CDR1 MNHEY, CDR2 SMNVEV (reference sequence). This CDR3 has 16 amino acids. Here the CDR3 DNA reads TGTGCCAGCAGTTTAGTTTCGTGGGGGGAATACAATGAGCAGTTCTTC. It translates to CASSLVSWGEYNEQFF.

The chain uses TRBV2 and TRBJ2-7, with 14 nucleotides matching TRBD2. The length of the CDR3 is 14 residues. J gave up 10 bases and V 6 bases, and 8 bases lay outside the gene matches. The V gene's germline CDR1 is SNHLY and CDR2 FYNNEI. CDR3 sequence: CASRTGTSGGPQYF. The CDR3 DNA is TGTGCCAGCAGGACCGGGACTAGCGGGGGTCCCCAGTACTTC.

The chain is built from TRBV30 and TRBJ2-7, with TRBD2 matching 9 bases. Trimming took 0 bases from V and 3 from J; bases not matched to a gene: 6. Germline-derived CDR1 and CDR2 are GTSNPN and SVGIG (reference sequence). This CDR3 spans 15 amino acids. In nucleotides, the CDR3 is TGTGCCTGGAGTGTGGATAGCGGGAGTCACTACGAGCAGTACTTC. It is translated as CAWSVDSGSHYEQYF.

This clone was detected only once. This chain's CDR3 is CSVRGNREQYF. DNA of the CDR3: TGCAGCGTTCGGGGGAATCGGGAGCAGTACTTC. This rearrangement joins TRBV29-1 to TRBJ2-5; D possibly corresponds to TRBD2 (6 bases). V was clipped by 5 bases and J by 11 bases, with 15 bases between them. In germline, CDR1 is SQVTM, CDR2 ANQGSEA. The CDR3 runs to 11 residues.

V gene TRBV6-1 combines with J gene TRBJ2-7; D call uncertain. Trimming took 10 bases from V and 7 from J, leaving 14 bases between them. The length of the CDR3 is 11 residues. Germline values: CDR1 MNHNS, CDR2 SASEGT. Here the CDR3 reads CATFFSVEQYF. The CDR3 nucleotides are TGTGCCACCTTCTTCTCTGTAGAGCAGTACTTC.

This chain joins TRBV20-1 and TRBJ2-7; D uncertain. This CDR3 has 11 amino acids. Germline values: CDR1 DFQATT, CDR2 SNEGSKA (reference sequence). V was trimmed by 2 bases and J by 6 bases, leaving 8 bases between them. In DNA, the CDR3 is TGCAGTGCTAGAACCCACGGCGAGCAGTACTTC. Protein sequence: CSARTHGEQYF.

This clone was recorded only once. The chain's CDR3 is CASSPPGLASTEQYF. Written as DNA, the CDR3 is TGTGCCAGCAGTCCCCCGGGACTAGCCTCGACAGAGCAGTACTTC. The gene calls are TRBV2 and TRBJ2-7, with 9 bases fitting TRBD2. This CDR3 has 15 amino acids. J was trimmed by 7 bases and V by 5 bases; bases with no gene match: 12. Germline lookup yields CDR1 SNHLY and CDR2 FYNNEI.